One sample yielded the 9 T cell receptor beta chains listed below, sequenced in a study of blood T cells in healthy people across ages. A second PCR of 7 to 11 cycles used a sample-barcoded 5' primer and a J-beta primer mix. TCRdb passed the 5' RACE reads through MiXCR, listing each CDR3 protein once. The sample lists approximately 2,000,000 distinct CDR3 sequences, 35% to 50% occurring once. The sample taken for sequencing was blood. The receptors shown here come from a human donor in good health.

The chain couples TRBV12-3 or TRBV12-4 to TRBJ1-4; 7 bases match TRBD1. V was clipped by 3 bases and J by 8 bases; unmatched bases: 9. The CDR3 contains 15 residues. In DNA, the CDR3 is TGTGCCAGCAGTTTTGGGGCAGGGGGGGAGGAAAAACTGTTTTTT. It codes for CASSFGAGGEEKLFF.

This rearrangement joins TRBV24-1 to TRBJ2-3; 8 bases map to TRBD2. The CDR3 loop spans 17 amino acids. The V gene end was trimmed by 4 bases and the J gene end by 5 bases; junction bases not matched to a gene: 13. Germline V CDR1 and CDR2: KGHDR, SFDVKD. CDR3 DNA sequence: TGTGCCACCAGTGACCTGGCCCGAGCGGGGGTTTTAGATACGCAGTATTTT. This sequence encodes CATSDLARAGVLDTQYF.

This clonotype was detected a few times. CDR3 sequence (DNA): TGTGCCAGCAAACCTCTTGGGGGCACAGATACGCAGTATTTT. Translation: CASKPLGGTDTQYF. The chain carries TRBV7-2 and TRBJ2-3; D is unclear. The CDR3 totals 14 residues. In germline, CDR1 is SGHTA, CDR2 FQGNSA. Trimming stripped 7 bases from V and 1 base from J, with 12 bases between.

This clonotype has just a few counts. The CDR3 loop reads CASSLGWDPGTDTQYF. CDR3 coding DNA: TGTGCCAGCAGCTTAGGGTGGGACCCAGGCACAGATACGCAGTATTTT. This chain links TRBV7-6 with TRBJ2-3; TRBD1 or TRBD2 may be the D gene (5 bases each). Trimming removed 1 base from V and 1 base from J, with 12 bases in between. The CDR3 runs to 16 residues. Germline V gene sequence: CDR1 SGHVS, CDR2 FNYEAQ.

The sample holds a few counts of this clonotype. The chain carries TRBV29-1 and TRBJ2-5; D is uncertain. Germline CDR1 reads SQVTM; CDR2 reads ANQGSEA. Trimming took off 4 bases at V and 0 bases at J, with 6 bases between the two ends. The CDR3 length is 12 residues. CDR3 nucleotide sequence: TGCAGCGTTGCTATGTACCAAGAGACCCAGTACTTC. Its translation is CSVAMYQETQYF.

This rearrangement joins TRBV20-1 to TRBJ2-1; D ambiguous. CDR1 is DFQATT and CDR2 is SNEGSKA in the germline V gene (reference sequence). V dropped 5 bases and J dropped 0 bases, with 14 bases sitting between them. This CDR3 has 15 amino acids. As DNA, the CDR3 is TGCAGTGCTCCCCCCGACTGGAGCTCCTACAATGAGCAGTTCTTC. Its translation is CSAPPDWSSYNEQFF.

The rearrangement links TRBV20-1 to TRBJ2-3, with TRBD2 matching 9 bases. This CDR3 is built from 15 residues. Germline CDR1 DFQATT, CDR2 SNEGSKA (reference sequence). Trimming took 0 bases from V and 7 from J; bases not matched to a gene: 8. The CDR3 coding sequence is TGCAGTGCTAGAGATGAGCGGGGGGCCCTAAATACGCAGTATTTT. The encoded protein is CSARDERGALNTQYF.

Only a few counts were recorded for this clonotype. The rearrangement joins TRBV6-5 to TRBJ2-3; D possibly corresponds to TRBD2 (5 bases). Germline assignment: CDR1 MNHEY and CDR2 SVGAGI. CDR3 length: 18 amino acids. V lost 0 bases and J 0 bases, leaving 16 bases between the germline ends. CDR3 protein: CASSYSISSGISTDTQYF. The CDR3 DNA sequence: TGTGCCAGCAGTTACTCGATTAGTTCGGGGATTAGCACAGATACGCAGTATTTT.

The rearrangement uses TRBV7-9 and TRBJ1-3, with a weak D call TRBD1 (5 bases). The germline CDR1 and CDR2 sequences are SEHNR and FQNEAQ (reference sequence). CDR3 size: 18 residues. Trimming stripped 5 bases from V and 7 bases from J, with 27 bases between. CDR3 coding DNA: TGTGCCAGCAGCGAAGGGAGGGGCCCGACAGTCGTGGCGAACACCATATATTTT. It translates to CASSEGRGPTVVANTIYF. Variable domain in full (rest from reference TRBV7-9 and TRBJ1-3): DTGVSQNPRHKITKRGQNVTFRCDPISEHNRLYWYRQTLGQGPEFLTYFQNEAQLEKSRLLSDRFSAERPKGSFSTLEIQRTEQGDSAMYLCASSEGRGPTVVANTIYFGEGSWLTVV.